This TCR beta chain came from a study of T cells expressing NK-cell markers. Study-level background: Beta-chain profiling covered CD3+CD56+NKG2C+, CD3+CD56+NKG2C- and CD3+CD56-NKG2C+ sorted subsets. Sequenced donors, eight in total, included seven who were HCMV-seropositive and one who was seronegative. Notes on the study in general: Whether expanded NKG2C+ T cell clones were HCMV-specific remained unclear.

UMIs were included in TCR beta cDNA generated by 5'RACE template switching. TCRdb reworked the 5' RACE reads into one entry per CDR3 protein, no DNA. Reported are about 460,000 distinct CDR3 sequences; the ten largest clones contain around 1.4%. As regards this clonotype: The antigen remains unidentified.

Material for sequencing was blood T cells: a sorted CD56 or NKG2C T cell subset, CD4+ or CD8+ T cells, or bulk PBMC T cells (not recorded which). The TCR comes from a woman aged 50 to 65 in good health.

Here the CDR3 reads CASSRSGRRDEQFF. This chain connects TRBV2 to TRBJ2-1. Germline values: CDR1 SNHLY, CDR2 FYNNEI. This CDR3 contains 14 residues.